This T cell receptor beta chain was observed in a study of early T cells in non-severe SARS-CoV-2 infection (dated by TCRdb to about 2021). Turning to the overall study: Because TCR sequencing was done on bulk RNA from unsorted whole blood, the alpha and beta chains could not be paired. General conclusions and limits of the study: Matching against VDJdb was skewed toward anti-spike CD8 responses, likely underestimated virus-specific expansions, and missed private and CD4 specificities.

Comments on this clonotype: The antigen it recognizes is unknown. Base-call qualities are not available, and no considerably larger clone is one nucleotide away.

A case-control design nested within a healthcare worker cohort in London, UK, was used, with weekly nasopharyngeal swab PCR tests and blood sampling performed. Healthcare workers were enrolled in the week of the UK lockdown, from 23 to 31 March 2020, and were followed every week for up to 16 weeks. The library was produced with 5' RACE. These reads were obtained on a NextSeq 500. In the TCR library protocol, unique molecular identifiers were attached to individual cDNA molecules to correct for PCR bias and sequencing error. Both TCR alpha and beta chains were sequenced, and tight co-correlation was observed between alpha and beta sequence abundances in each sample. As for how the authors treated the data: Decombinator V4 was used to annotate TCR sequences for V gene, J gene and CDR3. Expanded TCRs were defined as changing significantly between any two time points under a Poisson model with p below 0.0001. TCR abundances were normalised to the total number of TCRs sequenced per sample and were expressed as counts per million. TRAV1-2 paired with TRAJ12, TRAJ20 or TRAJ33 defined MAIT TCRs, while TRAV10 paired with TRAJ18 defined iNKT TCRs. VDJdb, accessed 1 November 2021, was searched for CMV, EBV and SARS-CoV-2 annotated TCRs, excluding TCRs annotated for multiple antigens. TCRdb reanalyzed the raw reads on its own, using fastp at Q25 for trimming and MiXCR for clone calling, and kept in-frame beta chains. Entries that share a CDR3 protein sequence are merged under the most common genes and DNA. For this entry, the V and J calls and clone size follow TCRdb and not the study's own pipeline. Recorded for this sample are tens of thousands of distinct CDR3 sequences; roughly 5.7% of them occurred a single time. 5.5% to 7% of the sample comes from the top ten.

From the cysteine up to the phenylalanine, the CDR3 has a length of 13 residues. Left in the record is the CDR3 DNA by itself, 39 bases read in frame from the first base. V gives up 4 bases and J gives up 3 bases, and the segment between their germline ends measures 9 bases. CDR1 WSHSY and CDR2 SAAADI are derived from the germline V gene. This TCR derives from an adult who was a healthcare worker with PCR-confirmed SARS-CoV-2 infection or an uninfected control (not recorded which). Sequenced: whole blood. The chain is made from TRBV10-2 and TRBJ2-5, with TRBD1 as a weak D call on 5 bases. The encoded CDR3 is CASSGQTKETQYF. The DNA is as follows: TGCGCCAGCAGTGGACAGACAAAAGAGACCCAGTACTTC.